This T cell receptor (beta chain) was recovered during a study of spatial heterogeneity in lung cancer. On the study more broadly: The mean occurrence of each unique TCR and UMI combination in raw reads exceeded 8.5.

General study findings and limits: The study found ubiquitous expanded tumor TCRs in blood more at resection than follow-up.

The CDR3 sequence is 12 residues long. V was trimmed by 6 bases and J by 7 bases, leaving 7 bases between them. Germline-derived CDR1 and CDR2 are MDHEN and SYDVKM. Time point specified: sample taken at primary tumor resection. There were 72 donors, all of them untreated patients with early-stage non-small cell lung cancer. TCR cDNA molecules were tagged individually, and each one carried a unique molecular identifier. TCRdb reanalysed the 5' RACE reads using MiXCR and keeps one entry per CDR3 protein. The repertoire holds 43,000 or so distinct CDR3 sequences, around 6.8% seen once, with 43% in the top ten. This clonotype was picked up many times. Antigen specificity is unknown.

The sequences come from PBMCs, collected at surgery. The chain joins TRBV28 to TRBJ1-6; D gene unclear. This TCR derives from a female donor with early-stage non-small cell lung cancer. The CDR3: CASSRGNSPLHF. In nucleotides, the CDR3 is TGTGCCAGCAGCCGAGGGAATTCACCCCTCCACTTT. The full variable domain, in which reference TRBV28 and TRBJ1-6 provide the parts outside the CDR3, is DVKVTQSSRYLVKRTGEKVFLECVQDMDHENMFWYRQDPGLGLRLIYFSYDVKMKEKGDIPEGYSVSREKKERFSLILESASTNQTSMYLCASSRGNSPLHFGNGTRLTVT.